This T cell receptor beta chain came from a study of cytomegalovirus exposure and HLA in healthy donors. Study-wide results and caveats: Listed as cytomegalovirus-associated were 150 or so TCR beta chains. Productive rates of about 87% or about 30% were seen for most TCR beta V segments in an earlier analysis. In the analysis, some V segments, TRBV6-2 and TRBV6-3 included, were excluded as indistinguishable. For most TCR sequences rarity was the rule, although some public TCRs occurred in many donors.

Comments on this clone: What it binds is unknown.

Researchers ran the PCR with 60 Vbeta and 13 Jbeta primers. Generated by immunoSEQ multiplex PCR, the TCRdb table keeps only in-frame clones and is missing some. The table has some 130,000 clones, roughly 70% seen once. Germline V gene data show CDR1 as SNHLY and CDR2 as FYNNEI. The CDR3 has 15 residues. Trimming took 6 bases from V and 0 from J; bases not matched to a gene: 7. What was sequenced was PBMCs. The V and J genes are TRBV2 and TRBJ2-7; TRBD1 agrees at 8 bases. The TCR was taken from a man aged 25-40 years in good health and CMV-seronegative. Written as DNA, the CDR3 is TGTGCCAGCAGCCCAGGGGGCCTTAGCTCCTACGAGCAGTACTTC. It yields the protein CASSPGGLSSYEQYF.